These T cell receptor beta chains were read from a single sample in a study of siplizumab effects on memory and regulatory T cells. Assay used: immunoSEQ multiplex PCR; TCRdb lists only in-frame clones, some missing. The table records about 100,000 clones, just under 95% of them present only once. The sample consisted of non-Treg CD4+ T cells sorted from blood. Receptors originate from a human donor in good health. The CDR3 runs from the conserved cysteine through the conserved F or W. The order of the fields is V gene, J gene, clone size, D gene, CDR3 protein, CDR3 DNA. D genes are given only for firm matches. Clone size is shown for a subset of rows, as once, few, many or a class of expanded clone.

TRBV2	TRBJ2-1	NA	TRBD1	CASSELIRGSEQFF	TGTGCCAGCAGTGAGCTAATCAGGGGGAGCGAGCAGTTCTTC
TRBV7-6	TRBJ1-3	NA	TRBD1	CASTFGQGGGNTIYF	TGTGCCAGCACCTTTGGACAGGGTGGTGGAAACACCATATATTTT
TRBV14	TRBJ1-4	NA	NA	CASSPGLTNEKLFF	TGTGCCAGCAGCCCTGGGCTGACTAATGAAAAACTGTTTTTT
TRBV6-1	TRBJ1-3	NA	TRBD1	CASSVSGGNGNTIYF	TGTGCCAGCAGTGTTTCAGGGGGCAATGGAAACACCATATATTTT
TRBV5-6	TRBJ1-1	NA	NA	CASSLSTEAFF	TGTGCCAGCAGCTTGAGCACTGAAGCTTTCTTT
TRBV28	TRBJ1-2	NA	NA	CASSPDSRLYGYTF	TGTGCCAGCAGTCCGGACAGTCGCCTCTATGGCTACACCTTC
TRBV10-1	TRBJ1-1	NA	NA	CASSVDLEGEAFF	TGCGCCAGCAGTGTGGATCTGGAGGGTGAAGCTTTCTTT
TRBV6-5	TRBJ2-1	NA	NA	CASSRLGFNNEQFF	TGTGCCAGCAGTCGCCTAGGATTCAACAATGAGCAGTTCTTC
TRBV19	TRBJ1-2	once	TRBD1	CASSPDRANYGYTF	TGTGCCAGTAGTCCAGACAGGGCTAACTATGGCTACACCTTC
TRBV5-1	TRBJ2-5	NA	TRBD2	CASSQTSGRGETQYF	TGCGCCAGCAGCCAGACTAGCGGGAGGGGAGAGACCCAGTACTTC
TRBV5-1	TRBJ1-1	once	NA	CASSLVYSLNTEAFF	TGCGCCAGCAGCTTGGTCTACAGCTTGAACACTGAAGCTTTCTTT
TRBV7-2	TRBJ1-1	NA	NA	CASSLRQPMNTEAFF	TGTGCCAGCAGCTTACGACAGCCCATGAACACTGAAGCTTTCTTT
TRBV18	TRBJ1-1	NA	NA	CASSPPSVMNTEAFF	TGTGCCAGCTCACCGCCTTCGGTCATGAACACTGAAGCTTTCTTT
TRBV28	TRBJ2-1	NA	TRBD2	CASQRDLSYNEQFF	TGTGCCAGCCAGCGGGACCTATCCTACAATGAGCAGTTCTTC
TRBV5-1	TRBJ1-1	NA	TRBD1	CASSPQGAGFNTEAFF	TGCGCCAGCAGCCCACAGGGGGCAGGTTTCAACACTGAAGCTTTCTTT
TRBV10-2	TRBJ2-7	NA	NA	CASSEPGLNYEQYF	TGCGCCAGCTCCGAACCGGGACTCAACTACGAGCAGTACTTC
TRBV7-8	TRBJ2-4	NA	TRBD2	CASSLQTSGGVGAKNIQYF	TGTGCCAGCAGCTTACAGACTAGCGGAGGGGTGGGGGCCAAAAACATTCAGTACTTC
TRBV27	TRBJ2-1	NA	NA	CASSLVHNNNEQFF	TGTGCCAGCAGTTTAGTACACAATAACAATGAGCAGTTCTTC
TRBV11-2	TRBJ2-3	once	NA	CASSLERSGYTQYF	TGTGCCAGCAGCTTAGAACGTTCGGGGTATACGCAGTATTTT
TRBV19	TRBJ2-4	NA	TRBD1	CASSPYRDRVSPPQKNIQYF	TGTGCCAGTAGTCCATACCGGGACAGGGTATCTCCCCCACAGAAAAACATTCAGTACTTC
TRBV10-2	TRBJ1-1	NA	NA	CASIGPTGLEAFF	TGCGCCAGCATAGGACCGACCGGGCTGGAAGCTTTCTTT
TRBV30	TRBJ2-2	NA	NA	CAWSVVQGSKELFF	TGTGCCTGGAGTGTCGTGCAGGGGAGCAAGGAGCTGTTTTTT
TRBV19	TRBJ2-3	NA	TRBD2	CASSIRLAGATDTQYF	TGTGCCAGTAGTATCCGGCTAGCGGGAGCCACAGATACGCAGTATTTT
TRBV29-1	TRBJ1-2	NA	TRBD1	CSVAGTGNYGYTF	TGCAGCGTGGCCGGGACAGGGAACTATGGCTACACCTTC
TRBV28	TRBJ1-5	few	NA	CASSLGQPQHF	TGTGCCAGCAGTTTAGGTCAGCCCCAGCATTTT
TRBV18	TRBJ1-2	NA	NA	CASFSTDATPFFYGYTF	TGTGCCAGCTTCTCGACAGACGCGACTCCTTTCTTCTATGGCTACACCTTC
TRBV5-8	TRBJ1-1	NA	NA	CASSTTVGAGRTEAFF	TGTGCCAGCAGCACCACCGTGGGGGCGGGTAGGACTGAAGCTTTCTTT
TRBV15	TRBJ2-7	NA	NA	CATSRVSGTYSSYEQYF	TGTGCCACCAGCAGAGTTTCCGGCACCTACAGCTCCTACGAGCAGTACTTC
TRBV4-1	TRBJ1-2	NA	NA	CASSLPGARGYTF	TGCGCCAGCAGCCTTCCCGGGGCGAGAGGCTACACCTTC
TRBV6-1	TRBJ1-1	few	NA	CASSTPGTREAFF	TGTGCCAGCAGTACTCCTGGAACTCGTGAAGCTTTCTTT
TRBV6-5	TRBJ2-5	NA	NA	CASSYGSALQETQYF	TGTGCCAGCAGTTACGGGTCCGCCTTACAGGAGACCCAGTACTTC
TRBV6-4	TRBJ2-2	NA	TRBD2	CASKLAGDTGELFF	TGTGCCAGCAAACTAGCGGGAGACACCGGGGAGCTGTTTTTT
TRBV28	TRBJ2-1	NA	NA	CASSLFGQRGEQFF	TGTGCCAGCAGTTTATTCGGACAGAGAGGGGAGCAGTTCTTC
TRBV30	TRBJ1-1	NA	NA	CACDRQGWNTEAFF	TGTGCCTGCGATAGGCAGGGGTGGAACACTGAAGCTTTCTTT
TRBV5-1	TRBJ2-7	NA	NA	CASSYLPHDSYEQYF	TGCGCCAGCAGCTACCTGCCGCATGACTCCTACGAGCAGTACTTC
TRBV7-9	TRBJ2-3	NA	NA	CASSLALALVGTQYF	TGTGCCAGCAGCTTAGCCCTAGCACTCGTGGGTACGCAGTATTTT
TRBV6-1	TRBJ2-7	once	TRBD2	CASRTSGIAYEQYF	TGTGCCAGCAGAACTAGCGGGATCGCCTACGAGCAGTACTTC
TRBV4-1	TRBJ1-5	NA	TRBD1	CASSHPGTGVGEPQHF	TGCGCCAGCAGCCACCCAGGGACAGGTGTGGGGGAGCCCCAGCATTTT
TRBV5-5	TRBJ1-5	NA	NA	CASSLGDNFPQPQHF	TGTGCCAGCAGCTTGGGGGACAATTTCCCTCAGCCCCAGCATTTT
TRBV30	TRBJ2-7	NA	NA	CAWGAPARPEQYF	TGTGCCTGGGGGGCCCCCGCCCGCCCCGAGCAGTACTTC
TRBV10-3	TRBJ2-3	NA	NA	CAIREDSTDTQYF	TGTGCCATCAGGGAAGATAGCACAGATACGCAGTATTTT
TRBV5-1	TRBJ2-7	NA	TRBD2	CASSLGEGTQTYEQYF	TGCGCCAGCAGCTTGGGGGAGGGAACCCAGACCTACGAGCAGTACTTC
TRBV30	TRBJ2-1	NA	TRBD2	CAWSVGLAGYNEQFF	TGTGCCTGGAGTGTAGGGCTAGCGGGTTACAATGAGCAGTTCTTC
TRBV5-8	TRBJ2-3	once	NA	CASNIQETDTQYF	TGTGCCAGCAACATACAGGAAACAGATACGCAGTATTTT
TRBV5-1	TRBJ2-3	NA	NA	CASSLGLGDTQYF	TGCGCCAGCAGCTTGGGCCTTGGAGATACGCAGTATTTT
TRBV10-3	TRBJ2-2	NA	NA	CAIRGGQDTGELFF	TGTGCCATCAGGGGAGGACAAGACACCGGGGAGCTGTTTTTT
TRBV2	TRBJ2-5	NA	NA	CASSSPPRLSGQETQYF	TGTGCCAGCAGCTCCCCCCCCCGGTTATCTGGTCAAGAGACCCAGTACTTC
TRBV28	TRBJ2-5	NA	NA	CATSLRGLGGTQYF	TGTGCCACCTCCCTAAGGGGCCTGGGAGGGACCCAGTACTTC
TRBV27	TRBJ1-2	NA	NA	CASSLQGDYGYTF	TGTGCCAGCAGTTTACAGGGCGACTATGGCTACACCTTC
TRBV5-6	TRBJ2-2	NA	NA	CASSFTSGELFF	TGTGCCAGCAGCTTTACATCCGGGGAGCTGTTTTTT
TRBV19	TRBJ1-5	NA	NA	CASSISVNQPQHF	TGTGCCAGTAGTATTAGCGTCAATCAGCCCCAGCATTTT
TRBV20-1	TRBJ2-1	NA	NA	CSASWVDEQFF	TGCAGTGCTAGCTGGGTAGATGAGCAGTTCTTC
TRBV4-1	TRBJ1-2	NA	TRBD1	CASSQGTGQYGYTF	TGCGCCAGCAGCCAAGGGACAGGGCAATATGGCTACACCTTC
TRBV5-4	TRBJ2-3	NA	NA	CASTGSPAQDTQYF	TGTGCCAGCACGGGCAGCCCTGCCCAGGATACGCAGTATTTT
TRBV6-5	TRBJ1-2	NA	TRBD1	CASSYKGTGSGYTF	TGTGCCAGCAGTTACAAGGGGACAGGGTCCGGCTACACCTTC
TRBV11-2	TRBJ1-1	few	NA	CASSRREKEDEAFF	TGTGCCAGCAGCAGGCGGGAGAAGGAAGATGAAGCTTTCTTT
TRBV28	TRBJ2-1	NA	TRBD2	CASSPSGRVGNEQFF	TGTGCCAGCAGTCCTAGCGGGAGGGTCGGTAATGAGCAGTTCTTC
TRBV7-2	TRBJ2-7	NA	NA	CASSFQGGETYEQYF	TGTGCCAGCAGCTTCCAAGGAGGGGAGACCTACGAGCAGTACTTC
TRBV11-2	TRBJ2-2	NA	NA	CASSLGVNTGELFF	TGTGCCAGCAGCTTAGGGGTGAACACCGGGGAGCTGTTTTTT